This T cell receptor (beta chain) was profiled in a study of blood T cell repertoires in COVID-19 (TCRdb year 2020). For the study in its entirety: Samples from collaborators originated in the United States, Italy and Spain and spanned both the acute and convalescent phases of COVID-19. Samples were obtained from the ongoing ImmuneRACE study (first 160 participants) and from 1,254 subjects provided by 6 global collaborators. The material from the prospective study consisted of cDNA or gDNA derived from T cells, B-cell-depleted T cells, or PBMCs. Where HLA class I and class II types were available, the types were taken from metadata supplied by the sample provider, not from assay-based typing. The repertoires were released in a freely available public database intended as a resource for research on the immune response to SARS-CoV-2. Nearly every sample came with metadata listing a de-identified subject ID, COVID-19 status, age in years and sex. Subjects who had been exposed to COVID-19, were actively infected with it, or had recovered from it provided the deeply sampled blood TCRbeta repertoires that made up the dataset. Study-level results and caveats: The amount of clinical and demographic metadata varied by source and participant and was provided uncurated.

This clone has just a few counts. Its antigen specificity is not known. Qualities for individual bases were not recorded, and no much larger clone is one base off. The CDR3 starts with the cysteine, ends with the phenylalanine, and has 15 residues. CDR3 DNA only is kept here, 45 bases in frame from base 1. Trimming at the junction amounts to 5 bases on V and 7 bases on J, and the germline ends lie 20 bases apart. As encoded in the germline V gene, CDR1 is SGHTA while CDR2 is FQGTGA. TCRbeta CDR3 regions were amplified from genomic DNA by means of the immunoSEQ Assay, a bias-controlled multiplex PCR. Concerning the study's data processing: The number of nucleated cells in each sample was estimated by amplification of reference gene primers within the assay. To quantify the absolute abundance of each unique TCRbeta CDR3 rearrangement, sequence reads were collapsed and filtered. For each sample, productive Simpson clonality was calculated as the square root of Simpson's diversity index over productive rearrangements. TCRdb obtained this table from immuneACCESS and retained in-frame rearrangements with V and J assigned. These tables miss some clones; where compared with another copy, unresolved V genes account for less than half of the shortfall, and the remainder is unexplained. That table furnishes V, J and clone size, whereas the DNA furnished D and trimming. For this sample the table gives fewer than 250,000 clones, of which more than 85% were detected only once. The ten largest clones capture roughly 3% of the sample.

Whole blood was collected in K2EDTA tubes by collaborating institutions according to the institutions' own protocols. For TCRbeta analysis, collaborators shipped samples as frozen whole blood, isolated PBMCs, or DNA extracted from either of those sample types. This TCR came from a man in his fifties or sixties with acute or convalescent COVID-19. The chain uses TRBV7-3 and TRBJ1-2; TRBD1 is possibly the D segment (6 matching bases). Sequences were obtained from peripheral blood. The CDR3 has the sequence CASSPGTPSLTGYTF. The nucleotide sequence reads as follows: TGTGCCAGCAGCCCCGGGACACCGAGTCTCACTGGCTACACCTTC.